This TCR beta chain was identified during a study of blood T cells in healthy people across ages. PCR was performed a second time for about 6 to 12 cycles using a sample-barcoded 5' primer and a J-beta primer mix. Each CDR3 protein is one row after TCRdb ran MiXCR on the 5' RACE reads. This sample has hundreds of thousands of distinct CDR3 sequences; more than 40% occur once, and the top ten carry nearly 20%. V lost 1 base and J lost 12, with 13 bases in between. Germline loops: CDR1 MGHRA, CDR2 YSYEKL. The CDR3 contains 13 residues. It was 9.5 to 10 milliliters of peripheral blood that were drawn from each donor.

This sequence joins TRBV4-1 and TRBJ2-1, with D uncertain. Sequencing was carried out using blood. The receptor comes from a man in his fifties or sixties in good health. CDR3 coding DNA: TGCGCCAGCAGCCAAGGAGGCCCAGCCGGGCAGTTCTTC. The encoded protein is CASSQGGPAGQFF.